This T cell receptor (beta chain) came from a study of T cells after yellow fever vaccination. Study-wide background: Some fractions had low cell numbers, and these were prepared with SMART-Seq v4 Ultra Low Input. Findings and limits, study-wide: Contaminating bulk clonotypes could be abundant in FACS-sorted repertoires. The study re-detected most primary-vaccination clones after the booster (96% CD4, around 90% CD8).

Concerning this clonotype: Its matching antigen is unknown.

J lost 0 bases, V lost 1 base, and 17 bases had no gene match. CDR3 length: 20 amino acids. UMIs were added to TCR cDNA along with a universal primer site when it was made by 5'RACE template switching. MiXCR, run by TCRdb on the 5' RACE reads, gives a single entry per CDR3 protein. The data contain a few hundred thousand distinct CDR3 sequences, roughly 7.5% of them singletons. The source is a man between 18 and 29 years old who received the YFV17D yellow fever vaccine. The V gene is TRBV12-3 or TRBV12-4, the J gene TRBJ1-2; the match to TRBD1 covers 7 bases. Sequenced here: PBMCs, sampled roughly 47 days after the first yellow fever vaccination. The CDR3 is CASSLGRQGLLIKTNYGYTF. CDR3 bases: TGTGCCAGCAGTTTAGGCCGACAGGGCCTACTTATTAAGACTAACTATGGCTACACCTTC.